These 18 T cell receptor beta chains were sequenced from one sample in a study of cytomegalovirus exposure and HLA in healthy donors. PCR primers comprised 60 Vbeta and 13 Jbeta primers. Sequencing was performed with immunoSEQ multiplex PCR; in TCRdb, only in-frame clones are kept and a portion is missing. The top ten clones hold roughly 4.9% of a sample with roughly 80,000 clones, approximately 70% of them seen once. Specimen: PBMCs. These receptors came from a man aged 55 to 69 in good health and CMV-seropositive.

The chain joins TRBV7-9 to TRBJ2-1; 7 bases fit TRBD1. J was trimmed by 6 bases and V by 1 base; bases with no gene match: 6. This CDR3 comprises 15 residues. Germline loops: CDR1 SEHNR, CDR2 FQNEAQ (reference sequence). CDR3 in DNA: TGTGCCAGCAGCTTAGGAGGGGGCGGTTTCAATGAGCAGTTCTTC. It specifies CASSLGGGGFNEQFF.

The chain combines TRBV7-2 with TRBJ2-3; 8 bases are shared with TRBD1. Germline V gives CDR1 SGHTA, CDR2 FQGNSA. CDR3 length: 14 amino acids. With 1 base clipped from V and 7 bases from J, the junction kept 4 bases outside the gene matches. CDR3 nucleotides: TGTGCCAGCAGCTTAGGCAGGGGGCCAAATACGCAGTATTTT. It yields the protein CASSLGRGPNTQYF.

This chain links TRBV5-1 with TRBJ1-5; D is unclear. Germline V CDR1 and CDR2: SGHRS, YFSETQ. The CDR3 sequence is 13 residues long. The V end lost 4 bases, the J end lost 5 bases, and 10 bases lay between the germline ends. CDR3 protein: CASSLDGDQPQHF. CDR3 in DNA: TGCGCCAGCAGCCTGGACGGAGATCAGCCCCAGCATTTT.

The chain uses TRBV5-1 and TRBJ1-1; weak D call: TRBD1 (5 bases). Germline-derived CDR1 and CDR2 are SGHRS and YFSETQ. V gave up 0 bases and J gave up 1 base, with 13 bases separating them. This CDR3 comprises 16 residues. In DNA, the CDR3 is TGCGCCAGCAGCTTGGCATTAGACAGCCGGAACACTGAAGCTTTCTTT. This sequence encodes CASSLALDSRNTEAFF.

This clone was seen only a few times. The V call is TRBV7-2, the J call TRBJ2-1; 13 nucleotides match TRBD2. With V trimmed by 3 bases and J by 9 bases, 8 bases remained unmatched. The germline V gene has CDR1 SGHTA and CDR2 FQGNSA. The CDR3 contains 16 residues. The chain's CDR3 is CASSFFRTSGGGEQFF. CDR3 DNA: TGTGCCAGCAGCTTTTTCCGGACTAGCGGGGGAGGTGAGCAGTTCTTC.

This clone appeared once. The chain employs TRBV10-1 and TRBJ2-5; 12 bases fit TRBD2. Per the germline V gene, CDR1 is WNHNN and CDR2 is SYGVQD (reference sequence). Germline trimming cut 6 bases from V and 3 bases from J; bases unmatched to any gene: 5. The CDR3 spans 15 residues. In DNA form, the CDR3 reads TGCGCCAGCAGAGCCTGGACTAGCGGGGAAGAGACCCAGTACTTC. Amino acids: CASRAWTSGEETQYF.

This chain connects TRBV19 to TRBJ1-5; TRBD1 agrees at 11 bases. In germline, CDR1 is LNHDA, CDR2 SQIVND (reference sequence). The V segment lost 7 bases and the J segment 5 bases; nucleotides outside the gene matches: 13. CDR3 size: 17 residues. CDR3 protein: CASISGQGVWGDQPQHF. The CDR3 DNA sequence: TGTGCCAGTATATCGGGACAGGGGGTGTGGGGAGATCAGCCCCAGCATTTT.

The chain combines TRBV7-9 with TRBJ1-1; 7 nucleotides agree with TRBD1. Germline V gene sequence: CDR1 SEHNR, CDR2 FQNEAQ (reference sequence). V dropped 1 base and J dropped 7; count of bases not matched to a gene: 9. The CDR3 has 15 residues. The CDR3, as DNA: TGTGCCAGCAGCTTAGGGGCAGGGGGTGGCGGTGAAGCTTTCTTT. Residues: CASSLGAGGGGEAFF.

This clone turned up a few times. CDR3 sequence (DNA): TGTGCCAGCAGCCCGGGACAGGGATTTGTTTCTGGGGCCAACGTCCTGACTTTC. Protein product: CASSPGQGFVSGANVLTF. The chain joins TRBV7-6 to TRBJ2-6; TRBD1 agrees at 9 bases. V gave up 5 bases and J gave up 1 base; unmatched junction bases: 9. The CDR3 loop spans 18 amino acids. Germline values: CDR1 SGHVS, CDR2 FNYEAQ.

The chain couples TRBV2 to TRBJ2-7; 10 bases are a match to TRBD2. This CDR3 has 14 residues. The V gene end was trimmed by 5 bases and the J gene end by 4 bases; junction bases not matched to a gene: 5. CDR1 and CDR2 from the germline V gene are SNHLY and FYNNEI. The CDR3 DNA reads as TGTGCCAGCAGTCGGACTAGCGGAAGTTACGAGCAGTACTTC. Translating gives CASSRTSGSYEQYF.

The chain couples TRBV5-8 to TRBJ2-7; 7 nucleotides line up with TRBD1. Germline CDR1 and CDR2: SGHTS and YDEGEE. This CDR3 has 13 residues. V shed 0 bases and J 8 bases; nucleotides not matched to a gene: 5. Here the CDR3 reads CASSLGQGGKQYF. The CDR3 nucleotides are TGTGCCAGCAGCTTGGGACAGGGCGGCAAGCAGTACTTC.

The chain uses TRBV29-1 and TRBJ2-7; 11 positions agree with TRBD2. V lost 5 bases, J lost 2 bases, and 2 bases stayed unmatched. Germline CDR1 is SQVTM and CDR2 is ANQGSEA. The CDR3 length is 13 residues. CDR3 sequence: CSVKLAGAYEQYF. The DNA of the CDR3 is TGCAGCGTTAAACTAGCGGGGGCCTACGAGCAGTACTTC.

The J gene is TRBJ2-5, the V gene TRBV5-1; the match to TRBD1 covers 10 bases. J lost 3 bases, V lost 7 bases, and 9 bases had no gene match. In germline, CDR1 is SGHRS, CDR2 YFSETQ. This CDR3 region has 15 residues. The DNA for the CDR3 is TGCGCCAGCGCCCGGGGGGACAGGGGAAAAGAGACCCAGTACTTC. Translating it yields CASARGDRGKETQYF.

This clone was picked up a small number of times. The rearrangement joins TRBV5-1 to TRBJ2-5; D perhaps matches TRBD2 (6 bases). The CDR3 consists of 14 residues. With 1 base removed from V and 3 bases from J, the gap between germline ends came to 10 bases. CDR1 is SGHRS and CDR2 is YFSETQ in the germline V gene. The CDR3 reads CASSLLSGEETQYF. CDR3 DNA: TGCGCCAGCAGCTTGCTTTCGGGGGAAGAGACCCAGTACTTC.

This chain connects TRBV5-6 to TRBJ2-1, with 13 bases matching TRBD2. The J segment lost 6 bases and the V segment lost 5 bases, leaving 5 bases of the junction unmatched. Germline CDR1 is SGHDT and CDR2 is YYEEEE. This CDR3 has 15 amino acids. The CDR3, as DNA: TGTGCCAGCAGATGGACTAGCGGGAGTTCCAATGAGCAGTTCTTC. Protein: CASRWTSGSSNEQFF.

The chain has TRBV6-1 and TRBJ2-7; 8 nucleotides align to TRBD2. V trimming: 3 bases; J trimming: 1 base; junction bases outside the gene matches: 5. CDR3 length: 15 residues. Germline-derived CDR1 and CDR2 are MNHNS and SASEGT. In nucleotides, the CDR3 is TGTGCCAGCAGTGAGGAGGTAGCGGGGTCCTACGAGCAGTACTTC. It yields the protein CASSEEVAGSYEQYF.

This clone was detected only a few times. The J gene is TRBJ2-1, the V gene TRBV7-2; perhaps TRBD1 as D (5 bases). The CDR3 contains 15 residues. Germline V gives CDR1 SGHTA, CDR2 FQGNSA. Trimming pared 2 bases from V and 8 bases from J, leaving 16 bases between. The CDR3 nucleotides are TGTGCCAGCAGCTTAAAGTTGGGGCAGGATTATGAGCAGTTCTTC. Translated, it gives CASSLKLGQDYEQFF.

This clone turned up a few times. The J gene is TRBJ1-5, the V gene TRBV27; 7 nucleotides agree with TRBD1. J lost 3 bases, V lost 5 bases, and 7 bases had no gene match. This CDR3 contains 15 residues. Germline V gene lookup returns CDR1 MNHEY and CDR2 SMNVEV (reference sequence). The CDR3 sequence: CASSPQTGPNQPQHF. The CDR3 region has the DNA TGTGCCAGCAGTCCCCAGACAGGGCCCAATCAGCCCCAGCATTTT.